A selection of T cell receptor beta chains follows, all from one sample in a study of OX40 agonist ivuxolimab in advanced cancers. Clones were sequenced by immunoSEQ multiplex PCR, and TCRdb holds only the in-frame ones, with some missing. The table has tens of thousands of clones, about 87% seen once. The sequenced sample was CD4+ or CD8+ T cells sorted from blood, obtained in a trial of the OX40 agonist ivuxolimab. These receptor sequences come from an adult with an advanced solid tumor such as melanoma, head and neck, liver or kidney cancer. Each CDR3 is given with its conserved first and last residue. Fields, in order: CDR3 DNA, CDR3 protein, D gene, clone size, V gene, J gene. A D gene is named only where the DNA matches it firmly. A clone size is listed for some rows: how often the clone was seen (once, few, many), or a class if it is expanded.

cdr3_nt: TGTGCCAGCAGTTTAAGTGGGGGCTCTCAGTTCTTC; cdr3_aa: CASSLSGGSQFF; d_call: NA; clone_size: NA; v_call: TRBV27; j_call: TRBJ2-1
cdr3_nt: TGTGCCAGCGGTGACTCAGGGTTATTACACGAGCAGTACTTC; cdr3_aa: CASGDSGLLHEQYF; d_call: NA; clone_size: NA; v_call: TRBV9; j_call: TRBJ2-7
cdr3_nt: TGTGCCAGCACCAACGCCGCCGGGGGCACAGATACGCAGTATTTT; cdr3_aa: CASTNAAGGTDTQYF; d_call: NA; clone_size: NA; v_call: TRBV11-2; j_call: TRBJ2-3
cdr3_nt: TGTGCCAGCAGCCGACCGGGACAAGACTACGAGCAGTACTTC; cdr3_aa: CASSRPGQDYEQYF; d_call: NA; clone_size: once; v_call: TRBV7-9; j_call: TRBJ2-7
cdr3_nt: TGTGCCAGCAGTAACTCCTGGGGTTTCGGGTACGAGCAGTACTTC; cdr3_aa: CASSNSWGFGYEQYF; d_call: NA; clone_size: few; v_call: TRBV6-5; j_call: TRBJ2-7
cdr3_nt: TGTGCCACACGAACCCCCTCGGGGAAGGAGGAAGAAAAACTGTTTTTT; cdr3_aa: CATRTPSGKEEEKLFF; d_call: NA; clone_size: once; v_call: TRBV19; j_call: TRBJ1-4
cdr3_nt: TGCGTCAGATGGCTGCGGGGGGTCCCGAACACCGGGGAGCTGTTTTTT; cdr3_aa: CVRWLRGVPNTGELFF; d_call: TRBD2; clone_size: NA; v_call: TRBV6-4; j_call: TRBJ2-2
cdr3_nt: TGTGCCAGCAGCGTAGGAGGGGGGGCAGAAGATACGCAGTATTTT; cdr3_aa: CASSVGGGAEDTQYF; d_call: NA; clone_size: NA; v_call: TRBV9; j_call: TRBJ2-3
cdr3_nt: TGCGCCAGCAGTGAGTTGGGGAGCTCCTACAATGAGCAGTTCTTC; cdr3_aa: CASSELGSSYNEQFF; d_call: NA; clone_size: NA; v_call: TRBV10-1; j_call: TRBJ2-1
cdr3_nt: TGTGCCAGCAGCTTGTTCAGCTCCTACGAGCAGTACTTC; cdr3_aa: CASSLFSSYEQYF; d_call: NA; clone_size: NA; v_call: TRBV5-6; j_call: TRBJ2-7
cdr3_nt: TGTGCCAGCAGCAGCCGGGACACTCGGTATGGCGAGCAGTACTTC; cdr3_aa: CASSSRDTRYGEQYF; d_call: NA; clone_size: NA; v_call: TRBV9; j_call: TRBJ2-7